These 16 T cell receptor beta chains came from one sample sequenced in a study of blood T cell repertoires in COVID-19. TCRdb's table, derived via immunoSEQ multiplex PCR, lists solely in-frame clones and lacks some. This sample carries 140,000 or so clones, about 85% of them seen once, and the ten largest clones take around 6.5%. The sample consisted of PBMCs or T cells enriched from blood (not recorded which). Receptors were obtained from a woman between 40 and 55 years old who had recovered from COVID-19.

The CDR3 bases are TGTGCCAGCAGCCAGGGACAGAAAAACATTCAGTACTTC. Translation gives CASSQGQKNIQYF. This chain links TRBV3-1 (or the pseudogene TRBV3-2) with TRBJ2-4; 7 positions agree with TRBD1. V shed 3 bases and J 4 bases; nucleotides not matched to a gene: 0. Per germline, CDR1 LGHDT and CDR2 YNNKEL (reference sequence). The CDR3 covers 13 residues.

This clone was recorded once. This rearrangement joins TRBV4-1 to TRBJ1-1; a possible D gene is TRBD1 (6 bases). The CDR3 is 15 residues long. V was shortened by 4 bases and J by 1 base, with 13 bases between the two germline ends. Germline V gives CDR1 MGHRA, CDR2 YSYEKL. This chain's CDR3 is CASSLVGHQNTEAFF. The CDR3 DNA follows: TGCGCCAGCAGCCTCGTGGGACACCAGAACACTGAAGCTTTCTTT.

The chain links TRBV7-8 to TRBJ2-7, with 8 bases aligning to TRBD2. This CDR3 has 13 residues. Germline V gene lookup returns CDR1 SGHVS and CDR2 FQNEAQ. V was pared by 6 bases and J by 7 bases, with 8 bases of the junction left unmatched. The DNA for the CDR3 is TGTGCCAGCAGGCCGGGGGGGGGCGGAGAGCAGTACTTC. This sequence encodes CASRPGGGGEQYF.

The gene calls are TRBV3-1 (or the pseudogene TRBV3-2) and TRBJ1-4; 7 nucleotides match TRBD1. The germline gives CDR1 LGHDT, CDR2 YNNKEL (reference sequence). With 2 bases clipped from V and 7 bases from J, the junction kept 4 bases outside the gene matches. CDR3 length: 14 residues. The CDR3 spells CASSQPGGSEKLFF. CDR3 DNA: TGTGCCAGCAGCCAACCAGGGGGGAGTGAAAAACTGTTTTTT.

This chain uses TRBV5-1 with TRBJ2-2; 11 positions agree with TRBD2. The CDR3 spans 16 residues. Germline assignment: CDR1 SGHRS and CDR2 YFSETQ. Unmatched junction bases numbered 3, after V lost 0 bases and J lost 5 bases. In nucleotides, the CDR3 is TGCGCCAGCAGCTTGGTACGACTAGCGGGGACCGGGGAGCTGTTTTTT. This encodes CASSLVRLAGTGELFF.

The V gene is TRBV15, the J gene TRBJ2-5; TRBD2 matches at 8 bases. The CDR3 has 15 residues. From germline, CDR1 is LNHNV and CDR2 YYDKDF (reference sequence). V lost 3 bases, J lost 4 bases, and 7 bases stayed unmatched. This chain's CDR3 is CATSSPSGSGETQYF. The CDR3 DNA reads as TGTGCCACCAGCAGTCCCAGCGGGAGCGGAGAGACCCAGTACTTC.

The rearrangement links TRBV5-4 to TRBJ2-7; D gene uncertain. This CDR3 contains 14 residues. The V and J ends lost 4 bases and 5 bases respectively, with 16 bases between them. Germline values: CDR1 SGHNT, CDR2 YYREEE (reference sequence). The CDR3 loop is CASSPGLSGDEQYF. In nucleotides, the CDR3 is TGTGCCAGCAGCCCTGGGCTTTCAGGCGACGAGCAGTACTTC.

The chain combines TRBV4-1 with TRBJ1-2, with 9 bases matching TRBD1. Germline V gene data show CDR1 as MGHRA and CDR2 as YSYEKL. This CDR3 is built from 14 residues. J lost 4 bases, V lost 6 bases, and 6 bases had no gene match. The CDR3 DNA is TGCGCCAGCAGGGAACAGGGGGCCCTCTATGGCTACACCTTC. It yields the protein CASREQGALYGYTF.

The V and J genes are TRBV16 and TRBJ1-5; no clear D gene. The germline V gene has CDR1 KGHSY and CDR2 FQNENV. The CDR3 consists of 14 residues. V lost 0 bases, J lost 4 bases, and 7 bases lay in between. CDR3 amino acids: CASSQSSGNQPQHF. DNA of the CDR3: TGTGCCAGCAGCCAATCGTCGGGGAATCAGCCCCAGCATTTT.

This clone showed up just once. The chain is built from TRBV7-9 and TRBJ2-1, with 9 nucleotides matching TRBD2. Germline V gene sequence: CDR1 SEHNR, CDR2 FQNEAQ (reference sequence). CDR3 length: 13 amino acids. J gave up 9 bases and V 5 bases, and 5 bases lay outside the gene matches. The CDR3 region is CASSVAGGPEQFF. CDR3 nucleotide sequence: TGTGCCAGCAGCGTCGCGGGGGGGCCTGAGCAGTTCTTC.

The V call is TRBV29-1, the J call TRBJ1-1, with D possibly matching TRBD1 (5 bases). This CDR3 is built from 15 residues. V was shortened by 5 bases and J by 0 bases, with 16 bases between the two germline ends. Germline assignment: CDR1 SQVTM and CDR2 ANQGSEA. The CDR3 is CSVRSQGGMNTEAFF. CDR3 DNA: TGCAGCGTTCGGTCGCAGGGTGGGATGAACACTGAAGCTTTCTTT.

This clone was counted a single time. J is TRBJ2-1 and V is TRBV11-1, with 7 bases lining up with TRBD2. With 5 bases clipped from V and 3 bases from J, the junction kept 7 bases outside the gene matches. The CDR3 runs to 15 residues. CDR1 is SGHAT, CDR2 FQDESV, per germline (reference sequence). This CDR3 reads CASSLERGGYNEQFF. The CDR3 DNA reads TGTGCCAGCAGCCTTGAGCGGGGAGGCTACAATGAGCAGTTCTTC.

The rearrangement joins TRBV5-6 to TRBJ2-3; D perhaps matches TRBD2 (7 bases). Germline assignment: CDR1 SGHDT and CDR2 YYEEEE. This CDR3 comprises 16 residues. Trimming removed 0 bases from V and 0 bases from J, with 11 bases in between. The CDR3 DNA follows: TGTGCCAGCAGCTTGGGTCGGGGGGCGAGCACAGATACGCAGTATTTT. Encoded protein: CASSLGRGASTDTQYF.

The chain carries TRBV10-3 and TRBJ2-5; 9 bases align to TRBD1. Trimming removed 2 bases from V and 1 base from J; junction bases left unmatched: 2. The CDR3 runs 15 residues. Germline V CDR1 and CDR2: ENHRY, SYGVKD. The CDR3 coding sequence is TGTGCCATCAGTGAGGACAGGGGGTTCCAAGAGACCCAGTACTTC. Translated: CAISEDRGFQETQYF.

The chain couples TRBV5-1 to TRBJ1-1, with D tentatively TRBD1 (6 bases). Trimming cost V 3 bases and J 6 bases, with 18 bases left between them. Looked up from germline, CDR1 is SGHRS and CDR2 is YFSETQ. This CDR3 contains 15 residues. CDR3 nucleotide sequence: TGCGCCAGCAGCTCGAGGGAGGGGGGGCGACCTGAAGCTTTCTTT. Its protein is CASSSREGGRPEAFF. Together with reference TRBV5-1 and TRBJ1-1, the CDR3 gives the full variable domain: KAGVTQTPRYLIKTRGQQVTLSCSPISGHRSVSWYQQTPGQGLQFLFEYFSETQRNKGNFPGRFSGRQFSNSRSEMNVSTLELGDSALYLCASSSREGGRPEAFFGQGTRLTVV.

The CDR3 loop is CASSYGRGFNEQFF. The CDR3 bases are TGTGCCAGCTCATACGGGCGGGGGTTTAATGAGCAGTTCTTC. This chain links TRBV18 with TRBJ2-1; TRBD2 matches 7 bases. This CDR3 contains 14 residues. The V and J ends lost 5 bases and 7 bases, in that order; junction bases with no gene match: 8. Germline V gene sequence: CDR1 KGHSH, CDR2 LQKENI.